Listed below are T cell receptor beta chains from one sample, sequenced in a study of T-cell memory formation after mild COVID-19. TCRdb reprocessed the 5' RACE reads with MiXCR, giving one entry per CDR3 protein. The repertoire holds some 130,000 distinct CDR3 sequences, over 15% seen once, with roughly 5.3% in the top ten. The source material was PBMCs or a T cell subset sorted from them (not recorded which). The source is a man between 18 and 29 years old who had mild COVID-19 (a few samples of this study predate the infection). Cell type and time point are not known. Both conserved end residues are part of each CDR3. D genes are given only for firm matches. The size entry is marked missing in some rows and otherwise reads once, few, many or a size class.

D: -
V: TRBV24-1
size: -
J: TRBJ2-5
DNA: TGTGCCACCAGTGACCGAAAGGGGGGCGCCGAGACCCAGTACTTC
CDR3: CATSDRKGGAETQYF

D: -
V: TRBV29-1
size: many
J: TRBJ2-1
DNA: TGCAGCGGAACCGGGACCCCGTCCTACAATGAGCAGTTCTTC
CDR3: CSGTGTPSYNEQFF

D: TRBD2
V: TRBV7-9
size: -
J: TRBJ2-5
DNA: TGTGCCAGCAGCTTCGGGACTAGCGGGGGGTACCAAGAGACCCAGTACTTC
CDR3: CASSFGTSGGYQETQYF

D: TRBD2
V: TRBV7-3
size: few
J: TRBJ2-1
DNA: TGTGCCAGCAGCCCCGTCGGGGGGACCTACAATGAGCAGTTCTTC
CDR3: CASSPVGGTYNEQFF

D: -
V: TRBV18
size: -
J: TRBJ1-6
DNA: TGTGCCAGCTCACCTACCGGGGCAGATAATTCACCCCTCCACTTT
CDR3: CASSPTGADNSPLHF

D: TRBD1
V: TRBV6-2/TRBV6-3
size: few
J: TRBJ2-5
DNA: TGTGCCAGCAGCGACAGGGTGCGGGAGACCCAGTACTTC
CDR3: CASSDRVRETQYF

D: TRBD1
V: TRBV5-1
size: few
J: TRBJ1-1
DNA: TGCGCCAGCAGCCAGATAACAGGGGGCGTGAACACTGAAGCTTTCTTT
CDR3: CASSQITGGVNTEAFF

D: -
V: TRBV5-1
size: -
J: TRBJ1-4
DNA: TGCGCCAGCAGCAACGGACAGTTCCGGACTAATGAAAAACTGTTTTTT
CDR3: CASSNGQFRTNEKLFF

D: -
V: TRBV20-1
size: -
J: TRBJ2-1
DNA: TGCAGTGCTAGGGAGGGGACCGTGGACAATGAGCAGTTCTTC
CDR3: CSAREGTVDNEQFF

D: -
V: TRBV7-3
size: few
J: TRBJ2-1
DNA: TGTGCCAGCAGCTCAGACAGGAGCTCCTACAATGAGCAGTTCTTC
CDR3: CASSSDRSSYNEQFF

D: -
V: TRBV28
size: -
J: TRBJ1-2
DNA: TGTGCCAGCCTCCTACCCGGGGATGGCTACACCTTC
CDR3: CASLLPGDGYTF

D: -
V: TRBV9
size: -
J: TRBJ1-3
DNA: TGTGCCAGCAGCGCTGGTTCGACTGGAAACACCATATATTTT
CDR3: CASSAGSTGNTIYF

D: TRBD1
V: TRBV9
size: few
J: TRBJ1-1
DNA: TGTGCCAGCAGCGTAACACTGGACAGGGCGGGCTCTGAAGCTTTCTTT
CDR3: CASSVTLDRAGSEAFF

D: TRBD1
V: TRBV24-1
size: few
J: TRBJ1-1
DNA: TGTGCCACCAGTGACTTCGGGACAGGGAACCCCACACCAAACACTGAAGCTTTCTTT
CDR3: CATSDFGTGNPTPNTEAFF

D: -
V: TRBV19
size: -
J: TRBJ2-5
DNA: TGTGCCAGTATCGGGAAAACACAAGAGACCCAGTACTTC
CDR3: CASIGKTQETQYF

D: -
V: TRBV7-6
size: many
J: TRBJ2-7
DNA: TGTGCCAGCAGTCATGCGGTGGGCTACGAGCAGTACTTC
CDR3: CASSHAVGYEQYF

D: TRBD1
V: TRBV5-1
size: -
J: TRBJ2-4
DNA: TGCGCCAGCAGCGGCGGACAGGGGGACATTCAGTACTTC
CDR3: CASSGGQGDIQYF

D: TRBD1
V: TRBV19
size: -
J: TRBJ1-1
DNA: TGTGCCAGTAGTTCCTGGACAGGGGAAGCTTTCTTT
CDR3: CASSSWTGEAFF

D: -
V: TRBV5-6
size: few
J: TRBJ1-1
DNA: TGTGCCAGCTCCCCGGGCAAGCGGGGTGAAGCTTTCTTT
CDR3: CASSPGKRGEAFF

D: -
V: TRBV29-1
size: -
J: TRBJ1-5
DNA: TGCAGCGTTGAAGAAGGGGGTGGGCAGCCCCAGCATTTT
CDR3: CSVEEGGGQPQHF

D: TRBD2
V: TRBV12-3/TRBV12-4
size: -
J: TRBJ2-3
DNA: TGTGCCAGCACGCGACCTAGCGGGGGAGGGGATACGCAGTATTTT
CDR3: CASTRPSGGGDTQYF

D: TRBD1
V: TRBV5-1
size: few
J: TRBJ2-4
DNA: TGCGCCAGCAGCGCCGAGAGGGGGCTTCCTGAAAACATTCAGTACTTC
CDR3: CASSAERGLPENIQYF

D: -
V: TRBV12-3/TRBV12-4
size: few
J: TRBJ2-5
DNA: TGTGCCAGCAGTTTAGGAGCGGGCGCAAAGGGAGAGACCCAGTACTTC
CDR3: CASSLGAGAKGETQYF

D: -
V: TRBV29-1
size: -
J: TRBJ1-2
DNA: TGCAGCGTTGGCCTCAAAGGTGTGACAGTCTATGGCTACACCTTC
CDR3: CSVGLKGVTVYGYTF

D: -
V: TRBV18
size: few
J: TRBJ1-1
DNA: TGTGCCAGCTCCCCAGGGCAAAGCACTGAAGCTTTCTTT
CDR3: CASSPGQSTEAFF

D: -
V: TRBV7-3
size: -
J: TRBJ1-1
DNA: TGTGCCAGCAGCTTAGTCCCCTCCGCTGAAGCTTTCTTT
CDR3: CASSLVPSAEAFF

D: TRBD1
V: TRBV9
size: -
J: TRBJ1-1
DNA: TGTGCCAGCAGCCGGGACAGGGGGGAAACTGAAGCTTTCTTT
CDR3: CASSRDRGETEAFF

D: TRBD1
V: TRBV5-1
size: few
J: TRBJ1-2
DNA: TGCGCCAGCAGCTTGGGGACAGGGGGCTATGGCTACACCTTC
CDR3: CASSLGTGGYGYTF

D: TRBD1
V: TRBV12-3/TRBV12-4
size: many
J: TRBJ2-4
DNA: TGTGCCAGCAGTTTGACAGGGAAAAACATTCAGTACTTC
CDR3: CASSLTGKNIQYF

D: -
V: TRBV24-1
size: few
J: TRBJ2-3
DNA: TGTGCCACTCGAGTTGGGGCTGGCACGCAGTATTTT
CDR3: CATRVGAGTQYF

D: TRBD2
V: TRBV11-2
size: few
J: TRBJ2-3
DNA: TGTGCCAGCAGCCCAAGATATTCCGGGGGGGCCGTAGATACGCAGTATTTT
CDR3: CASSPRYSGGAVDTQYF

D: -
V: TRBV12-3/TRBV12-4
size: -
J: TRBJ2-7
DNA: TGTGCCAGCAGTCCGTCCGGGACAATTCCTCGTGAGCAGTACTTC
CDR3: CASSPSGTIPREQYF

D: -
V: TRBV7-2
size: few
J: TRBJ2-2
DNA: TGTGCCAGCAGCTTGCAGAGCGCGAACACCGGGGAGCTGTTTTTT
CDR3: CASSLQSANTGELFF

D: -
V: TRBV7-6
size: -
J: TRBJ1-3
DNA: TGTGCCAGCAGCACCGGGGGAGTAACCTCTGGAAACACCATATATTTT
CDR3: CASSTGGVTSGNTIYF

D: -
V: TRBV20-1
size: few
J: TRBJ2-3
DNA: TGCAGTGCTGGACCCAGGGGATGGGCAGATACGCAGTATTTT
CDR3: CSAGPRGWADTQYF

D: TRBD2
V: TRBV5-1
size: many
J: TRBJ2-3
DNA: TGCGCCAGCAGCTTGGGACTAGCGGGGGACACAGATACGCAGTATTTT
CDR3: CASSLGLAGDTDTQYF

D: -
V: TRBV12-3/TRBV12-4
size: once
J: TRBJ1-5
DNA: TGTGCCAGCAGCGTACAGGGTGGAAGGAGCAATCAGCCCCAGCATTTT
CDR3: CASSVQGGRSNQPQHF

D: -
V: TRBV5-1
size: many
J: TRBJ2-7
DNA: TGCGCCAGCAGCGAACAGGGATCCGAGCAGTACTTC
CDR3: CASSEQGSEQYF

D: -
V: TRBV7-2
size: -
J: TRBJ2-1
DNA: TGTGCCAGCAGCCCCTCGGGTCCCGGCGGTGAGCAGTTCTTC
CDR3: CASSPSGPGGEQFF

D: -
V: TRBV12-3/TRBV12-4
size: -
J: TRBJ1-2
DNA: TGTGCCAGCACCAACCGACCGAGAGCCGGCTACACCTTC
CDR3: CASTNRPRAGYTF

D: TRBD2
V: TRBV4-2
size: few
J: TRBJ2-7
DNA: TGTGCCAGCAGCCAGGGACTAGCGGGGGACTACGAGCAGTACTTC
CDR3: CASSQGLAGDYEQYF

D: -
V: TRBV4-1
size: few
J: TRBJ2-3
DNA: TGCGCCAGCAGCCAAGGACTAGTCTCAGATACGCAGTATTTT
CDR3: CASSQGLVSDTQYF

D: TRBD2
V: TRBV7-2
size: many
J: TRBJ2-1
DNA: TGTGCCAGCAGCTCCAAACTAGCGGGGGGGTACAATGAGCAGTTCTTC
CDR3: CASSSKLAGGYNEQFF

D: -
V: TRBV18
size: few
J: TRBJ1-1
DNA: TGTGCCAGCTCCCCGAACCGGGGGCTTACAAACACTGAAGCTTTCTTT
CDR3: CASSPNRGLTNTEAFF

D: TRBD1
V: TRBV7-2
size: many
J: TRBJ2-1
DNA: TGTGCCAGCAGCCGAGGACAGGTTGGTGAGCAGTTCTTC
CDR3: CASSRGQVGEQFF

D: -
V: TRBV2
size: -
J: TRBJ2-5
DNA: TGTGCCAGCAGCGAAAACTCAGAAGTGGAGACCCAGTACTTC
CDR3: CASSENSEVETQYF

D: -
V: TRBV11-2
size: -
J: TRBJ1-1
DNA: TGTGCCAGCAGCTTAGGGAATACACCTGAAGCTTTCTTT
CDR3: CASSLGNTPEAFF

D: -
V: TRBV4-2
size: few
J: TRBJ2-7
DNA: TGTGCCAGCAGCCACCTATTCTCCCCGGGGAACTGGGTCGAGCAGTACTTC
CDR3: CASSHLFSPGNWVEQYF

D: TRBD2
V: TRBV4-3
size: few
J: TRBJ2-1
DNA: TGCGCCAGCAGCCTAGCGGGGCGGGGGAACAATGAGCAGTTCTTC
CDR3: CASSLAGRGNNEQFF

D: -
V: TRBV9
size: -
J: TRBJ2-4
DNA: TGTGCCAGCAGCGTAGTATACAGACGCCGCATTCAGTACTTC
CDR3: CASSVVYRRRIQYF

D: -
V: TRBV5-1
size: -
J: TRBJ2-1
DNA: TGCGCCAGCAGCCCTGTAGGGGGTGAGCAGTTCTTC
CDR3: CASSPVGGEQFF

D: -
V: TRBV4-3
size: -
J: TRBJ2-1
DNA: TGCGCCAGCAGCCAAGATCTCGGGGAATGGGGGAACAGTTACAATGAGCAGTTCTTC
CDR3: CASSQDLGEWGNSYNEQFF

D: -
V: TRBV6-2/TRBV6-3
size: -
J: TRBJ1-1
DNA: TGTGCCAGCAGTTACTCGGTGCGCCGCCGAAACACTGAAGCTTTCTTT
CDR3: CASSYSVRRRNTEAFF

D: TRBD2
V: TRBV6-5
size: few
J: TRBJ2-5
DNA: TGTGCCAGCGCCGTTTATAGCGGGAGGAACCAAGAGACCCAGTACTTC
CDR3: CASAVYSGRNQETQYF